One TCR beta chain is described in this entry. Its antigen is not identified. The method was immunoSEQ multiplex PCR; TCRdb's version includes in-frame clones alone and lacks a portion of them. The sample yields 140,000 to 150,000 clones, 76% seen once. This entry is derived from a study of cytotoxic CD8 clonotypes in ibrutinib-treated CLL. The wider study: An average of 255,043 productive templates and 94,082 productive rearrangements was obtained per sample.

Libraries of TCR beta were made from roughly 1.8 micrograms of genomic DNA that came from cryopreserved PBMCs. Study-level results: Public clonotypes, rarely seen, contracted or held steady on treatment. Increased clonality at ibrutinib response gave way to a return toward baseline at progression.

The V and J ends lost 3 bases and 6 bases respectively, with 9 bases between them. The CDR3 has 13 amino acids. Germline V gives CDR1 SGHVS, CDR2 FNYEAQ. The receptor comes from a human donor with chronic lymphocytic leukemia. Sample: PBMCs, taken after 24 months of ibrutinib treatment. V usage is TRBV7-6 and J usage is TRBJ2-1; no definite D call. As DNA, the CDR3 is TGTGCCAGCAGCTTTGGGGAACTCAATGAGCAGTTCTTC. As protein: CASSFGELNEQFF.